The 12 T cell receptor beta chains below come from one sample, sequenced in a study of blood T cells in healthy people across ages. A J-beta primer mix and a sample-barcoded 5' primer were used in a second PCR of about 7 to 12 cycles. TCRdb analysed the 5' RACE reads with MiXCR anew, one entry per CDR3 protein. The table records about 680,000 distinct CDR3 sequences, about half of them present only once. The material sequenced was blood. These receptor sequences come from a woman in her fifties or sixties in good health.

Ten or more counts support this clonotype. V usage is TRBV10-3 and J usage is TRBJ2-1, with 7 bases identical to TRBD1. The CDR3 consists of 18 residues. The V segment lost 0 bases and the J segment 6 bases; nucleotides outside the gene matches: 14. Germline V lookup: CDR1 ENHRY, CDR2 SYGVKD. This chain's CDR3 is CAISESKGASALRNEQFF. CDR3 DNA sequence: TGTGCCATCAGTGAGTCTAAGGGGGCTTCGGCCTTACGCAATGAGCAGTTCTTC.

The chain has TRBV18 and TRBJ2-6; D is unresolved. This CDR3 is 15 amino acids long. Germline V gene lookup returns CDR1 KGHSH and CDR2 LQKENI. V dropped 4 bases and J dropped 0 bases, with 7 bases sitting between them. This CDR3 is CASSHSFSGANVLTF. In DNA form, the CDR3 reads TGTGCCAGCTCACACAGCTTCTCTGGGGCCAACGTCCTGACTTTC.

Turning to this clonotype: Just one base apart from a much larger clone, this may be a read error. The V and J genes are TRBV11-2 and TRBJ2-5, with D perhaps being TRBD1 or TRBD2 (5 bases each). The germline CDR1 and CDR2 sequences are SGHAT and FQNNGV. The CDR3 contains 13 residues. The CDR3 loop reads CTSNRGAGIEQYF. CDR3 in DNA: TGTACCAGCAACCGAGGGGCAGGGATTGAGCAGTACTTC. Using reference TRBV11-2 and TRBJ2-5 for the parts outside the CDR3, the full variable domain is EAGVAQSPRYKIIEKRQSVAFWCNPISGHATLYWYQQILGQGPKLLIQFQNNGVVDDSQLPKDRFSAERLKGVDSTLKIQPAKLEDSAVYLCTSNRGAGIEQYFGPGTRLLVL.

This clonotype occurred once. This chain connects TRBV3-1 to TRBJ1-5; D ambiguous. The V and J ends lost 2 bases and 7 bases respectively, with 9 bases between them. This CDR3 is 13 amino acids long. Germline V gene lookup returns CDR1 LGHDT and CDR2 YNNKEL (reference sequence). CDR3 DNA sequence: TGTGCCAGCAGCCAATCTTCGGCCCAGCCCCAGCATTTT. Protein product: CASSQSSAQPQHF.

This chain links TRBV11-1 with TRBJ2-7, with 13 bases matching TRBD2. CDR3 length: 15 amino acids. Germline V lookup: CDR1 SGHAT, CDR2 FQDESV (reference sequence). The V and J ends lost 8 bases and 2 bases, in that order; junction bases with no gene match: 6. The CDR3 loop is CASGSTSGGTYEQYF. The CDR3 nucleotides read TGTGCCAGCGGCTCGACTAGCGGGGGGACCTACGAGCAGTACTTC.

The chain joins TRBV29-1 to TRBJ2-7; maybe TRBD1 (5 bases). V was shortened by 6 bases and J by 0 bases, with 9 bases between the two germline ends. The length of the CDR3 is 12 residues. The germline CDR1 and CDR2 sequences are SQVTM and ANQGSEA. DNA for the CDR3: TGCAGCGTAAGGGGAAGCTCCTACGAGCAGTACTTC. Translation: CSVRGSSYEQYF.

This chain connects TRBV7-2 to TRBJ2-1; D is uncertain. V lost 5 bases and J lost 6, with 14 bases in between. The CDR3 is 14 amino acids. Germline loops: CDR1 SGHTA, CDR2 FQGNSA. The CDR3: CASSLRGYGNEQFF. CDR3 coding DNA: TGTGCCAGCAGCCTTCGTGGATATGGCAATGAGCAGTTCTTC.

The genes are TRBV28 and TRBJ2-4, with D uncertain. This CDR3 contains 16 residues. Trimming stripped 3 bases from V and 0 bases from J, with 12 bases between. Looked up from germline, CDR1 is MDHEN and CDR2 is SYDVKM. CDR3 sequence (DNA): TGTGCCAGCAGTTTTCCCGGTCATCTAGCCAAAAACATTCAGTACTTC. Protein: CASSFPGHLAKNIQYF.

The chain recombines TRBV10-3 with TRBJ1-6, with D perhaps matching TRBD1 (5 bases). The CDR3 length is 17 residues. The V end was cut by 3 bases, the J end by 5 bases, with 17 bases between. CDR1 and CDR2 (germline): ENHRY, SYGVKD. CDR3 amino acids: CAISERQLRSNNSPLHF. CDR3 nucleotide sequence: TGTGCCATCAGTGAAAGACAGCTCAGGTCGAATAATTCACCCCTCCACTTT.

There are a few counts of this clonotype. This sequence joins TRBV4-3 and TRBJ2-7, with a weak D call TRBD1 (7 bases). Germline lookup yields CDR1 LGHNA and CDR2 YSLEER. Trimming removed 1 base from V and 4 bases from J, with 14 bases in between. The CDR3 has 15 residues. The chain's CDR3 is CASSQGAQGGYEQYF. As DNA, the CDR3 is TGCGCCAGCAGCCAAGGAGCCCAGGGGGGTTACGAGCAGTACTTC.

A note on this clonotype: No conserved phenylalanine or tryptophan is present at the end of the CDR3, so a read error is the likely explanation. This chain connects TRBV10-3 to TRBJ1-2; a weak D match, TRBD1 (5 bases). Deletions cut 0 bases from V and 6 bases from J, with 11 bases between. CDR3 length: 14 residues. Germline V gene data show CDR1 as ENHRY and CDR2 as SYGVKD. The CDR3 nucleotides read TGTGCCATCAGTGAGTCGTTTGGAGGGGATGGCTACACCATC. Its translation is CAISESFGGDGYTI.

This clonotype was recorded a few times. The V call is TRBV7-2, the J call TRBJ2-7; 7 bases align to TRBD2. The CDR3 has 15 amino acids. Trimming at V came to 5 bases and at J to 3 bases, leaving 10 bases not matched to a gene. CDR1 and CDR2 (germline): SGHTA, FQGNSA. The CDR3 region is CASSTASGPHYEQYF. The CDR3, as DNA: TGTGCCAGCAGCACCGCTAGCGGACCTCACTACGAGCAGTACTTC.